These 14 T cell receptor beta chains were all obtained from the same sample, sequenced in a study of siplizumab effects on memory and regulatory T cells. Using immunoSEQ multiplex PCR, the repertoire was profiled, and TCRdb retains in-frame clones only, with some absent. The sample records about 100,000 clones, less than 95% being singletons. The material sequenced was non-Treg CD4+ T cells sorted from blood. Source of these receptors: a human donor in good health.

CDR3 in DNA: TGTGCCAGTAGTATAGATTTACAGGGTCTCCGGCGCGAGCAGTACTTC. Encoded protein: CASSIDLQGLRREQYF. The V call is TRBV19, the J call TRBJ2-7; D perhaps matches TRBD1 (6 bases). This CDR3 contains 16 residues. Germline CDR1 LNHDA, CDR2 SQIVND (reference sequence). Trimming shortened V by 0 bases and J by 6 bases, and 18 bases separated the two germline ends.

The chain uses TRBV11-2 and TRBJ2-7; D gene uncertain. The CDR3 loop spans 15 amino acids. Deletions cut 0 bases from V and 1 base from J, with 10 bases between. Germline values: CDR1 SGHAT, CDR2 FQNNGV. The CDR3 bases are TGTGCCAGCAGCTTAGATCTACTGTCGTCCTACGAGCAGTACTTC. It encodes CASSLDLLSSYEQYF.

The chain links TRBV2 to TRBJ2-1; D is perhaps TRBD2 (6 bases). CDR1 is SNHLY and CDR2 is FYNNEI in the germline V gene. The CDR3 consists of 14 residues. The V and J ends lost 7 bases and 2 bases respectively, with 12 bases between them. This CDR3 reads CASKVAATYNEQFF. Here the CDR3 DNA reads TGTGCCAGCAAAGTAGCGGCAACCTACAATGAGCAGTTCTTC.

This clone has just one count. V gene TRBV5-5 combines with J gene TRBJ2-1; D gene uncertain. With 4 bases removed from V and 7 bases from J, the gap between germline ends came to 12 bases. The germline CDR1 and CDR2 sequences are SGHKS and YYEKEE (reference sequence). The CDR3 extends over 13 amino acids. The CDR3 protein is CASSPPLPNEQFF. The DNA for the CDR3 is TGTGCCAGCAGCCCCCCCTTGCCTAATGAGCAGTTCTTC.

The chain has TRBV19 and TRBJ2-2; TRBD2 aligns across 9 bases. From germline, CDR1 is LNHDA and CDR2 SQIVND (reference sequence). V dropped 9 bases and J dropped 0; count of bases not matched to a gene: 2. The CDR3 is made up of 14 amino acids. The CDR3: CASSSGANTGELFF. The CDR3 DNA follows: TGTGCCAGCTCTAGCGGGGCGAACACCGGGGAGCTGTTTTTT.

The chain employs TRBV11-3 and TRBJ2-3, with D possibly matching TRBD2 (5 bases). The CDR3 is made up of 15 amino acids. Germline lookup yields CDR1 SGHNT and CDR2 YENEEA. Trimming removed 0 bases from V and 6 bases from J, with 13 bases in between. CDR3 coding DNA: TGTGCCAGCAGCTTAGATGGTGGGAGTCGCGATACGCAGTATTTT. It specifies CASSLDGGSRDTQYF.

This clone was seen a single time. The chain uses TRBV5-1 and TRBJ2-1; D perhaps matches TRBD2 (5 bases). V was trimmed by 6 bases and J by 6 bases, leaving 13 bases between them. The CDR3 has 13 amino acids. CDR1 and CDR2 (germline): SGHRS, YFSETQ. DNA for the CDR3: TGCGCCAGCACATTTTGGGGAGCCAATGAGCAGTTCTTC. Residues: CASTFWGANEQFF.

V gene TRBV10-3 combines with J gene TRBJ1-2; D is perhaps TRBD1 (6 bases). CDR1 and CDR2 from the germline V gene are ENHRY and SYGVKD. The CDR3 runs 15 residues. V gave up 2 bases and J gave up 4 bases, with 14 bases separating them. CDR3 region: CAISEGSGGGYGYTF. CDR3 sequence (DNA): TGTGCCATCAGTGAGGGGTCTGGGGGCGGCTATGGCTACACCTTC.

The CDR3 loop reads CASSYSGGSLYNEQFF. The CDR3 DNA is TGTGCCAGCAGTTACTCGGGCGGGAGTCTTTACAATGAGCAGTTCTTC. The chain has TRBV6-5 and TRBJ2-1; 7 nucleotides match TRBD2. Germline V gene lookup returns CDR1 MNHEY and CDR2 SVGAGI. The CDR3 spans 16 residues. J gave up 4 bases and V 0 bases, and 6 bases lay outside the gene matches.

V and J are TRBV6-5 and TRBJ1-2; the D gene is possibly TRBD1 (5 bases). This CDR3 contains 13 residues. Germline V gene data show CDR1 as MNHEY and CDR2 as SVGAGI. Trimming left V 6 bases short and J 6 bases short, with 14 bases between. The CDR3 sequence is CASRRGRADGYTF. The CDR3 DNA is TGTGCCAGCAGGAGGGGCAGGGCAGATGGCTACACCTTC.

This chain uses TRBV10-3 with TRBJ2-2, with D perhaps TRBD1 (6 bases). V was trimmed by 8 bases and J by 0 bases, leaving 10 bases between them. The CDR3 covers 14 residues. Per germline, CDR1 ENHRY and CDR2 SYGVKD. The DNA for the CDR3 is TGTGCCATCTCCCGGGACACGAACACCGGGGAGCTGTTTTTT. This encodes CAISRDTNTGELFF.

V and J are TRBV19 and TRBJ1-3; 7 nucleotides align to TRBD1. CDR1 and CDR2 from the germline V gene are LNHDA and SQIVND (reference sequence). The CDR3 covers 14 residues. Germline trimming cut 4 bases from V and 4 bases from J; bases unmatched to any gene: 4. The CDR3 bases are TGTGCCAGTAGTAAACAGGGGCAAGGAAACACCATATATTTT. Encoded protein: CASSKQGQGNTIYF.

The chain uses TRBV5-1 and TRBJ1-4, with 9 positions matching TRBD1. Germline V gene sequence: CDR1 SGHRS, CDR2 YFSETQ. This CDR3 has 18 amino acids. V was clipped by 1 base and J by 2 bases; unmatched bases: 9. The CDR3 region has the DNA TGCGCCAGCAGCTTGTTTACCGCAACAGGGGGCACTAATGAAAAACTGTTTTTT. The encoded protein is CASSLFTATGGTNEKLFF.

The rearrangement uses TRBV7-2 and TRBJ2-7; TRBD2 is a possible D gene (5 bases). V lost 5 bases to trimming and J lost 5 bases, with 13 bases between them. The V gene's germline CDR1 is SGHTA and CDR2 FQGNSA. The CDR3 covers 13 residues. Here the CDR3 reads CASSLVAGDEQYF. The CDR3 nucleotides are TGTGCCAGCAGCCTAGTGGCGGGTGACGAGCAGTACTTC.